These 22 T cell receptor beta chains originate from one sample sequenced in a study of T cells expressing NK-cell markers. TCRdb reanalyzed the 5' RACE reads, giving one entry per CDR3 protein sequence and no DNA. The sample totals 550,000 to 600,000 distinct CDR3 sequences. Sequenced material: blood T cells: a sorted CD56 or NKG2C T cell subset, CD4+ or CD8+ T cells, or bulk PBMC T cells (not recorded which). The receptors were sampled from a man younger than 30 in good health.

The V call is TRBV6-2 or TRBV6-3, the J call TRBJ2-3; TCRdb proposes TRBD2, but this gene call is untestable without DNA. The CDR3 extends over 14 amino acids. The germline V gene encodes CDR1 MNHEY and CDR2 SVGEGT. CDR3: CASSYGGFTDTQYF.

This chain links TRBV12-3 or TRBV12-4 with TRBJ2-5; the TCRdb D gene call, TRBD1, has no DNA to confirm it. The CDR3 sequence is 14 residues long. This CDR3 is CASSLRQGKETQYF.

The chain carries TRBV7-2 and TRBJ2-6. The CDR3 is 16 amino acids. Germline CDR1 reads SGHTA; CDR2 reads FQGNSA. The CDR3 sequence: CASRHTIEVRANVLTF.

J is TRBJ2-3 and V is TRBV18; the D call from TCRdb, TRBD1, cannot be confirmed without DNA. The CDR3 consists of 13 residues. Germline V gene data show CDR1 as KGHSH and CDR2 as LQKENI. The CDR3 region is CASSPTGGDTQYF.

The chain uses TRBV5-6 and TRBJ2-1; TCRdb names TRBD2, which stays unverified in the absence of DNA. Germline CDR1 reads SGHDT; CDR2 reads YYEEEE. The CDR3 extends over 18 amino acids. The CDR3 reads CASSLIFEAGIRVSEQFF.

V usage is TRBV14 and J usage is TRBJ2-1. Germline CDR1 is SGHDN and CDR2 is FVKESK. CDR3 length: 12 residues. CDR3 sequence reads: CASSQEWSGQFF.

This sequence joins TRBV10-2 and TRBJ1-1. CDR1 is WSHSY, CDR2 SAAADI, per germline. The CDR3 covers 14 residues. CDR3 amino acids: CASSESGRNTEAFF.

CDR3 region: CASSYSRDQSYEQYF. The gene calls are TRBV6-5 and TRBJ2-7. The CDR3 is made up of 15 amino acids. Germline V CDR1 and CDR2: MNHEY, SVGAGI.

V usage is TRBV28 and J usage is TRBJ2-7; TCRdb outputs TRBD1, but without DNA this stays unchecked. The CDR3 is 13 amino acids. CDR1 is MDHEN, CDR2 SYDVKM, per germline. The CDR3 is CASSLAGAYEQYF.

The genes are TRBV4-2 and TRBJ2-1; the D call of TRBD2 rests on TCRdb alone, since no DNA is present to check it. The germline V gene has CDR1 LGHNA and CDR2 YNFKEQ. CDR3 size: 16 residues. This chain's CDR3 is CASSQVKLAGGDEQFF.

V usage is TRBV20-1 and J usage is TRBJ1-1. CDR1 is DFQATT and CDR2 is SNEGSKA in the germline V gene (reference sequence). There are 14 residues in the CDR3. CDR3 sequence: CSASIDAMNTEAFF.

The chain employs TRBV7-7 and TRBJ2-3. This CDR3 region has 14 residues. Germline V lookup: CDR1 SSHAT, CDR2 FNYEAQ (reference sequence). This CDR3 is CASSASGIRNTQYF.

V usage is TRBV27 and J usage is TRBJ2-7; there is no DNA to check the TCRdb D call of TRBD1. There are 15 residues in the CDR3. The germline CDR1 and CDR2 sequences are MNHEY and SMNVEV (reference sequence). Here the CDR3 reads CASSRAYRYSYEQYF.

The J gene is TRBJ2-1, the V gene TRBV18; the D gene TCRdb calls, TRBD2, cannot be checked with no DNA. The CDR3 is made up of 15 amino acids. CDR1 is KGHSH and CDR2 is LQKENI in the germline V gene. CDR3 in amino acids: CASSPTSGRALEQFF.

The chain joins TRBV11-2 to TRBJ2-1; there is no DNA to check the TCRdb D call of TRBD2. This CDR3 is 14 amino acids long. Germline-derived CDR1 and CDR2 are SGHAT and FQNNGV. The CDR3: CASSLVSGGGHQFF. Complete variable domain (other parts from reference TRBV11-2 and TRBJ2-1): EAGVAQSPRYKIIEKRQSVAFWCNPISGHATLYWYQQILGQGPKLLIQFQNNGVVDDSQLPKDRFSAERLKGVDSTLKIQPAKLEDSAVYLCASSLVSGGGHQFFGPGTRLTVL.

CDR3 residues: CASSPNLGINTGELFF. The chain is built from TRBV7-3 and TRBJ2-2. The CDR3 is 16 amino acids. Germline CDR1 and CDR2: SGHTA and FQGTGA. The variable domain in full, completed from reference TRBV7-3 and TRBJ2-2, reads GAGVSQTPSNKVTEKGKYVELRCDPISGHTALYWYRQSLGQGPEFLIYFQGTGAADDSGLPNDRFFAVRPEGSVSTLKIQRTERGDSAVYLCASSPNLGINTGELFFGEGSRLTVL.

V gene TRBV9 combines with J gene TRBJ2-1; TCRdb proposes TRBD1, but this gene call is untestable without DNA. The length of the CDR3 is 13 residues. The V gene's germline CDR1 is SGDLS and CDR2 YYNGEE. The CDR3 region is CASSETGFNEQFF. Filled out from reference TRBV9 and TRBJ2-1, the complete variable domain reads DSGVTQTPKHLITATGQRVTLRCSPRSGDLSVYWYQQSLDQGLQFLIQYYNGEERAKGNILERFSAQQFPDLHSELNLSSLELGDSALYFCASSETGFNEQFFGPGTRLTVL.

This chain connects TRBV6-5 to TRBJ2-3. Germline lookup yields CDR1 MNHEY and CDR2 SVGAGI. The CDR3 runs 11 residues. The chain's CDR3 is CASRDTDTQYF.

The genes are TRBV9 and TRBJ2-2; the D gene TCRdb calls, TRBD2, cannot be checked with no DNA. This CDR3 spans 18 amino acids. Germline assignment: CDR1 SGDLS and CDR2 YYNGEE. CDR3 sequence: CASSDITSGRGGTGELFF.

The J gene is TRBJ2-5, the V gene TRBV4-2; checking the TCRdb D call of TRBD2 is not possible without DNA. The germline CDR1 and CDR2 sequences are LGHNA and YNFKEQ. The CDR3 covers 16 residues. This chain's CDR3 is CASSPQLAGVEETQYF.

J is TRBJ2-1 and V is TRBV10-3; lacking DNA, the TRBD2 call made by TCRdb goes unchecked. The CDR3 has 15 residues. In germline, CDR1 is ENHRY, CDR2 SYGVKD. The CDR3 is CAISSASGRVDEQFF.

This chain uses TRBV28 with TRBJ2-7; TCRdb gives TRBD1 as the D gene, but with no DNA this cannot be confirmed. The CDR3 contains 15 residues. Looked up from germline, CDR1 is MDHEN and CDR2 is SYDVKM. The CDR3: CASSLGRTGSYEQYF.